Each of the 27 T cell receptor beta chains below was sequenced from the same sample in a study of blood T cell repertoires in COVID-19. Sequenced by immunoSEQ multiplex PCR; TCRdb stores in-frame clones only, minus some. The table lists 250,000 or so clones, roughly 86% of them singletons. Sequencing used peripheral blood. The source is a man in his forties with active or convalescent COVID-19.

CDR3 protein: CASRSDNSPLHF. The CDR3 DNA is TGTGCCAGCAGGTCCGATAATTCACCCCTCCACTTT. This chain uses TRBV12-3 or TRBV12-4 with TRBJ1-6; D is unresolved. V shed 6 bases and J shed 5 bases, with 5 bases lying between them. The CDR3 sequence is 12 residues long.

In DNA form, the CDR3 reads TGTGCCAGCAGTGAAACGACAGTAGGTGCACGCACTGAAGCTTTCTTT. This translates into CASSETTVGARTEAFF. This chain uses TRBV2 with TRBJ1-1; perhaps TRBD1 as D (5 bases). Looked up from germline, CDR1 is SNHLY and CDR2 is FYNNEI. CDR3 length: 16 amino acids. V gave up 2 bases and J gave up 4 bases, with 17 bases separating them.

J is TRBJ2-1 and V is TRBV27; D is perhaps TRBD1 (6 bases). The length of the CDR3 is 13 residues. CDR1 is MNHEY, CDR2 SMNVEV, per germline (reference sequence). V was cut by 6 bases and J by 3 bases, with 9 bases left in between. For the CDR3, the DNA is TGTGCCAGCAGAAGGGGGTTCTACAATGAGCAGTTCTTC. It yields the protein CASRRGFYNEQFF.

The chain uses TRBV9 and TRBJ2-5; TRBD2 agrees at 7 bases. CDR3 length: 16 residues. From germline, CDR1 is SGDLS and CDR2 YYNGEE. V dropped 4 bases and J dropped 5; count of bases not matched to a gene: 14. CDR3: CASSPPGTNAAETQYF. The DNA of the CDR3 is TGTGCCAGCAGCCCTCCAGGGACTAATGCTGCGGAGACCCAGTACTTC.

This chain connects TRBV30 to TRBJ1-4, with D possibly matching TRBD1 (5 bases). Trimming removed 4 bases at V and 3 bases at J, with 9 bases between. The CDR3 covers 13 residues. CDR1 is GTSNPN and CDR2 is SVGIG in the germline V gene (reference sequence). CDR3 DNA: TGTGCCTGGACAAAGGGGTCTAATGAAAAACTGTTTTTT. It translates to CAWTKGSNEKLFF.

The V call is TRBV9, the J call TRBJ2-2, with TRBD1 matching 8 bases. The length of the CDR3 is 16 residues. V lost 3 bases and J lost 3; bases outside the gene matches: 7. Germline V lookup: CDR1 SGDLS, CDR2 YYNGEE. CDR3: CASSAPETGDTGELFF. The CDR3 DNA sequence: TGTGCCAGCAGCGCTCCAGAGACAGGGGACACCGGGGAGCTGTTTTTT.

This clone was seen just once. The chain combines TRBV6-6 with TRBJ1-1; possible D gene TRBD1, 5 bases. Trimming took 6 bases from V and 4 from J, leaving 18 bases between them. The CDR3 loop spans 15 amino acids. Germline values: CDR1 MNHNY, CDR2 SVGAGI (reference sequence). This chain's CDR3 is CASRDNWEVGTEAFF. In nucleotides, the CDR3 is TGTGCCAGCAGGGACAATTGGGAGGTAGGCACTGAAGCTTTCTTT.

The rearrangement links TRBV11-2 to TRBJ1-2; TRBD1 might be the D (6 bases). V was trimmed by 3 bases and J by 4 bases, leaving 15 bases between them. From germline, CDR1 is SGHAT and CDR2 FQNNGV. The CDR3 has 15 residues. The CDR3 spells CASSFGRGSLYGYTF. DNA for the CDR3: TGTGCCAGCAGCTTTGGTAGGGGGAGCCTCTATGGCTACACCTTC.

The chain uses TRBV3-1 (or the pseudogene TRBV3-2) and TRBJ2-7; TRBD2 might be the D (6 bases). V lost 1 base, J lost 3 bases, and 7 bases lay in between. Germline V lookup: CDR1 LGHDT, CDR2 YNNKEL (reference sequence). CDR3 length: 13 residues. CDR3 nucleotides: TGTGCCAGCAGCCAAGTGGGGGGCTACGAGCAGTACTTC. This sequence encodes CASSQVGGYEQYF.

The CDR3 coding sequence is TGCGCCAGCTCGGGAGGGGGGACCTACGAGCAGTACTTC. Amino acids: CASSGGGTYEQYF. J is TRBJ2-7 and V is TRBV10-1; 8 positions agree with TRBD2. J gave up 2 bases and V 8 bases, and 5 bases lay outside the gene matches. The CDR3 is made up of 13 amino acids. Germline V gene sequence: CDR1 WNHNN, CDR2 SYGVQD (reference sequence).

CDR3 in DNA: TGTGCCAGTAGTATTCAACAGAACCAAGAGACCCAGTACTTC. It translates to CASSIQQNQETQYF. V is TRBV19 and J is TRBJ2-5, with D unclear. The germline CDR1 and CDR2 sequences are LNHDA and SQIVND (reference sequence). The CDR3 totals 14 residues. V gave up 3 bases and J gave up 0 bases, with 8 bases separating them. The full variable domain, completed using reference TRBV19 and TRBJ2-5, is DGGITQSPKYLFRKEGQNVTLSCEQNLNHDAMYWYRQDPGQGLRLIYYSQIVNDFQKGDIAEGYSVSREKKESFPLTVTSAQKNPTAFYLCASSIQQNQETQYFGPGTRLLVL.

The rearrangement links TRBV19 to TRBJ2-1; D is perhaps TRBD1 (6 bases). Germline V gives CDR1 LNHDA, CDR2 SQIVND (reference sequence). Trimming stripped 0 bases from V and 13 bases from J, with 16 bases between. This CDR3 comprises 14 residues. The CDR3 protein is CASSIEGDTEEQFF. The CDR3 nucleotides read TGTGCCAGTAGTATAGAGGGGGACACGGAAGAACAGTTCTTC. Looking up the rest from reference TRBV19 and TRBJ2-1 gives the full variable domain: DGGITQSPKYLFRKEGQNVTLSCEQNLNHDAMYWYRQDPGQGLRLIYYSQIVNDFQKGDIAEGYSVSREKKESFPLTVTSAQKNPTAFYLCASSIEGDTEEQFFGPGTRLTVL.

The chain couples TRBV6-5 to TRBJ2-7; 12 bases align to TRBD1. Germline-derived CDR1 and CDR2 are MNHEY and SVGAGI. The trim removed 6 bases at V and 4 bases at J, leaving 7 bases unmatched. This CDR3 spans 15 amino acids. CDR3 region: CASRQWDRGRYEQYF. CDR3 nucleotides: TGTGCCAGCAGACAATGGGACAGGGGGCGATACGAGCAGTACTTC.

CDR3 amino acids: CASSSEGRSPLHF. The CDR3 nucleotides read TGTGCCAGCAGCTCCGAGGGTCGGTCACCCCTCCACTTT. The chain uses TRBV28 and TRBJ1-6; no clear D gene. The CDR3 covers 13 residues. The germline CDR1 and CDR2 sequences are MDHEN and SYDVKM. V lost 6 bases and J lost 10, with 13 bases in between.

This clone was seen a few times. The V gene is TRBV6-1, the J gene TRBJ2-5; 7 bases are shared with TRBD2. The CDR3 has 16 amino acids. Trimming cost V 4 bases and J 6 bases; bases outside gene matches: 14. Per the germline V gene, CDR1 is MNHNS and CDR2 is SASEGT. CDR3 sequence (DNA): TGTGCCAGCAGTGGGGACTACCAATCATCTCTGCAGACCCAGTACTTC. This translates into CASSGDYQSSLQTQYF.

V and J are TRBV9 and TRBJ1-3; TRBD1 agrees at 8 bases. This CDR3 region has 16 residues. The germline CDR1 and CDR2 sequences are SGDLS and YYNGEE. V gave up 0 bases and J gave up 2 bases; unmatched junction bases: 4. The CDR3 region is CASSVGEQGAGNTIYF. The DNA of the CDR3 is TGTGCCAGCAGCGTAGGGGAACAGGGGGCTGGAAACACCATATATTTT.

The rearrangement links TRBV5-1 to TRBJ1-3; 8 nucleotides align to TRBD1. The CDR3 sequence is 16 residues long. CDR1 and CDR2 (germline): SGHRS, YFSETQ. V dropped 4 bases and J dropped 0; count of bases not matched to a gene: 6. CDR3 sequence: CASSLAGTGSGNTIYF. For the CDR3, the DNA is TGCGCCAGCAGCCTCGCCGGGACAGGCTCTGGAAACACCATATATTTT.

Notes on this clone: Other DNA sequences of this sample code for an identical CDR3. The V call is TRBV19, the J call TRBJ2-1, with TRBD2 identical over 8 bases. The V gene's germline CDR1 is LNHDA and CDR2 SQIVND (reference sequence). V dropped 2 bases and J dropped 0; count of bases not matched to a gene: 0. The CDR3 loop spans 15 amino acids. The DNA for the CDR3 is TGTGCCAGTAGTATAAGCGGGAGCTCCTACAATGAGCAGTTCTTC. Translating it yields CASSISGSSYNEQFF.

This chain connects TRBV25-1 to TRBJ2-3; D is unresolved. CDR3 length: 13 residues. The V gene's germline CDR1 is MGHDK and CDR2 SYGVNS. V was clipped by 2 bases and J by 1 base, with 4 bases between them. CDR3 DNA: TGTGCCAGCAGTGAAACGGGCACAGATACGCAGTATTTT. Translating it yields CASSETGTDTQYF.

V gene TRBV18 combines with J gene TRBJ1-2, with 7 bases identical to TRBD1. J gave up 7 bases and V 3 bases, and 8 bases lay outside the gene matches. The germline CDR1 and CDR2 sequences are KGHSH and LQKENI. The CDR3 has 14 amino acids. The CDR3 DNA sequence: TGTGCCAGCTCACCTACCGACAGGGTTGTTGGCTACACCTTC. It is translated as CASSPTDRVVGYTF.

The gene calls are TRBV7-2 and TRBJ1-1; D is uncertain. The germline V and J ends were trimmed by 5 bases and 5 bases, with 18 bases remaining between them. From germline, CDR1 is SGHTA and CDR2 FQGNSA. This CDR3 contains 15 residues. In nucleotides, the CDR3 is TGTGCCAGCAGCCACCGGTTAGGCGCGGGGACTGAAGCTTTCTTT. Protein sequence: CASSHRLGAGTEAFF.

This sequence joins TRBV19 and TRBJ2-3, with TRBD1 identical over 8 bases. In germline, CDR1 is LNHDA, CDR2 SQIVND (reference sequence). Unmatched junction bases numbered 6, after V lost 6 bases and J lost 1 base. This CDR3 contains 15 residues. The DNA for the CDR3 is TGTGCCAGTAGGAACCCGGGACAGGGCACAGATACGCAGTATTTT. Its translation is CASRNPGQGTDTQYF.

J is TRBJ2-1 and V is TRBV6-1, with 7 nucleotides matching TRBD1. The CDR3 spans 16 residues. CDR1 and CDR2 from the germline V gene are MNHNS and SASEGT. Trimming cost V 1 base and J 1 base; bases outside gene matches: 4. The CDR3: CASSEEGATSYNEQFF. The CDR3 DNA sequence: TGTGCCAGCAGTGAAGAGGGGGCCACATCCTACAATGAGCAGTTCTTC.

The chain recombines TRBV6-5 with TRBJ1-5; 11 bases match TRBD1. The germline V gene has CDR1 MNHEY and CDR2 SVGAGI. Losses at the gene ends were 4 bases for V and 5 bases for J; bases not matched to a gene: 4. The CDR3 has 15 residues. The CDR3 loop reads CASSSGTGGYQPQHF. The CDR3 region has the DNA TGTGCCAGCAGTTCCGGGACAGGGGGATATCAGCCCCAGCATTTT.

The rearrangement uses TRBV29-1 and TRBJ2-7, with 8 bases fitting TRBD2. V gave up 6 bases and J gave up 7 bases; unmatched junction bases: 17. The germline gives CDR1 SQVTM, CDR2 ANQGSEA. CDR3 length equals 15 residues. CDR3 DNA: TGCAGCGTCGCATCGGGAGCGGGGGTCCTACGGGAGCAGTACTTC. Translated, it gives CSVASGAGVLREQYF.

This rearrangement joins TRBV6-5 to TRBJ1-1, with TRBD1 as a possible D gene (6 bases). CDR1 MNHEY and CDR2 SVGAGI come from the germline V gene. The V and J ends lost 2 bases and 11 bases respectively, with 21 bases between them. CDR3 length: 15 amino acids. The CDR3 nucleotides read TGTGCCAGCAGTTACCTCAGCCTACAGGGCGCGGGCGCTTTCTTT. It yields the protein CASSYLSLQGAGAFF.

This rearrangement joins TRBV5-1 to TRBJ2-1, with 15 bases fitting TRBD2. The CDR3 consists of 16 residues. V lost 4 bases, J lost 8 bases, and 7 bases stayed unmatched. Per germline, CDR1 SGHRS and CDR2 YFSETQ. CDR3 sequence reads: CASSPGLAGGRYEQFF. CDR3 DNA sequence: TGCGCCAGCAGCCCGGGACTAGCGGGAGGCCGGTATGAGCAGTTCTTC.